Shown below are 21 T cell receptor beta chains from a single sample sequenced in a study of T cell responses to AZD1222 COVID-19 vaccine. Assay: immunoSEQ multiplex PCR; the TCRdb copy retains only in-frame clones and omits some. The profile shows 150,000 to 200,000 clones, more than 90% of them singletons. This specimen consisted of peripheral blood, obtained 28 days after the second dose of the MenACWY control vaccine. The receptor set was obtained from an adult who received the MenACWY meningococcal vaccine as a control.

This rearrangement joins TRBV27 to TRBJ1-5; D is ambiguous. The CDR3 length is 16 residues. V dropped 7 bases and J dropped 6 bases, with 22 bases sitting between them. In germline, CDR1 is MNHEY, CDR2 SMNVEV (reference sequence). The CDR3 protein is CASKPTTVGLGQPQHF. DNA of the CDR3: TGTGCCAGCAAACCTACAACAGTGGGGTTAGGTCAGCCCCAGCATTTT.

The chain joins TRBV27 to TRBJ2-1, with 8 bases matching TRBD1. The germline CDR1 and CDR2 sequences are MNHEY and SMNVEV (reference sequence). The CDR3 runs 12 residues. The V gene end was trimmed by 5 bases and the J gene end by 12 bases; junction bases not matched to a gene: 6. The CDR3 region has the DNA TGTGCCAGCAGTAGAGGCGGACAGGGGCAGTTCTTC. This translates into CASSRGGQGQFF.

The chain links TRBV7-6 to TRBJ1-1; D is unclear. The V end was cut by 4 bases, the J end by 0 bases, with 15 bases between. Germline assignment: CDR1 SGHVS and CDR2 FNYEAQ. The CDR3 has 16 residues. In DNA, the CDR3 is TGTGCCAGCAGCTCAAGCGGAGGCCCCATGAACACTGAAGCTTTCTTT. Encoded protein: CASSSSGGPMNTEAFF.

The V gene is TRBV5-1, the J gene TRBJ2-7; 16 positions agree with TRBD2. Trimming at V came to 1 base and at J to 4 bases, leaving 8 bases not matched to a gene. The CDR3 has 18 residues. In germline, CDR1 is SGHRS, CDR2 YFSETQ. The CDR3 here is CASSLSTGLAGGQYEQYF. CDR3 coding DNA: TGCGCCAGCAGCTTGAGCACGGGACTAGCGGGAGGGCAGTACGAGCAGTACTTC.

The chain carries TRBV29-1 and TRBJ2-7; 8 bases fit TRBD1. CDR3 length: 14 amino acids. J gave up 6 bases and V 1 base, and 8 bases lay outside the gene matches. Germline values: CDR1 SQVTM, CDR2 ANQGSEA. As DNA, the CDR3 is TGCAGCGTTGAAGTTGGACAGGGAGTAAGCGAGCAGTACTTC. Encoded protein: CSVEVGQGVSEQYF.

This sequence joins TRBV11-1 and TRBJ1-1, with D unresolved. The germline V gene has CDR1 SGHAT and CDR2 FQDESV (reference sequence). The CDR3 length is 13 residues. Trimming removed 3 bases at V and 2 bases at J, with 7 bases between. The CDR3 DNA sequence: TGTGCCAGCAGCTTCCTATTAAACACTGAAGCTTTCTTT. Its protein is CASSFLLNTEAFF.

The V and J genes are TRBV2 and TRBJ1-1, with a possible D match to TRBD1 (5 bases). CDR1 is SNHLY and CDR2 is FYNNEI in the germline V gene. Trimming took 3 bases from V and 3 from J, leaving 11 bases between them. This CDR3 spans 14 amino acids. CDR3 DNA: TGTGCCAGCAGTGATGGGGCAGGGTACACTGAAGCTTTCTTT. It translates to CASSDGAGYTEAFF.

V and J are TRBV14 and TRBJ2-1; 7 bases align to TRBD1. The ends lost 3 bases at V and 4 bases at J; junction bases unmatched: 3. The CDR3 sequence is 14 residues long. Germline V gives CDR1 SGHDN, CDR2 FVKESK. This CDR3 reads CASSHGQEYNEQFF. CDR3 DNA: TGTGCCAGCAGCCACGGACAGGAGTACAATGAGCAGTTCTTC. Full variable domain (remainder filled in from reference TRBV14 and TRBJ2-1): EAGVTQFPSHSVIEKGQTVTLRCDPISGHDNLYWYRRVMGKEIKFLLHFVKESKQDESGMPNNRFLAERTGGTYSTLKVQPAELEDSGVYFCASSHGQEYNEQFFGPGTRLTVL.

The chain is built from TRBV7-9 and TRBJ1-1; a possible D gene is TRBD1 (5 bases). Germline V gene data show CDR1 as SEHNR and CDR2 as FQNEAQ (reference sequence). V lost 5 bases to trimming and J lost 3 bases, with 16 bases between them. The CDR3 consists of 15 residues. CDR3 amino acids: CASSAQGIWDTEAFF. The CDR3 nucleotides read TGTGCCAGCAGCGCGCAGGGTATTTGGGACACTGAAGCTTTCTTT.

The rearrangement joins TRBV19 to TRBJ2-3, with 9 bases that match TRBD2. Losses at the gene ends were 3 bases for V and 0 bases for J; bases not matched to a gene: 13. Germline CDR1 reads LNHDA; CDR2 reads SQIVND (reference sequence). The CDR3 has 19 residues. The CDR3 coding sequence is TGTGCCAGTAGTATTCTAGCGGGAACTTCTATCGCTAGCACAGATACGCAGTATTTT. Protein: CASSILAGTSIASTDTQYF.

The rearrangement joins TRBV5-1 to TRBJ2-2; no clear D gene. CDR3 length equals 14 residues. V lost 2 bases to trimming and J lost 3 bases, with 8 bases between them. Looked up from germline, CDR1 is SGHRS and CDR2 is YFSETQ. The CDR3 sequence: CASSFGRHTGELFF. The CDR3, as DNA: TGCGCCAGCAGCTTCGGCAGGCACACCGGGGAGCTGTTTTTT. Full variable domain (rest looked up from reference TRBV5-1 and TRBJ2-2): KAGVTQTPRYLIKTRGQQVTLSCSPISGHRSVSWYQQTPGQGLQFLFEYFSETQRNKGNFPGRFSGRQFSNSRSEMNVSTLELGDSALYLCASSFGRHTGELFFGEGSRLTVL.

The chain links TRBV7-2 to TRBJ1-5, with TRBD1 matching over 7 bases. The length of the CDR3 is 15 residues. The V gene end was trimmed by 5 bases and the J gene end by 7 bases; junction bases not matched to a gene: 11. Germline V gives CDR1 SGHTA, CDR2 FQGNSA. CDR3 in amino acids: CASSGQGRGEQPQHF. The CDR3 DNA is TGTGCCAGCAGCGGGCAAGGCAGGGGGGAACAGCCCCAGCATTTT.

The chain carries TRBV19 and TRBJ1-2; 7 bases line up with TRBD1. Trimming cost V 4 bases and J 2 bases; bases outside gene matches: 13. The CDR3 consists of 17 residues. The V gene's germline CDR1 is LNHDA and CDR2 SQIVND (reference sequence). Here the CDR3 DNA reads TGTGCCAGTAGTACCAACCGGGCGGCCAGGGGGAACTATGGCTACACCTTC. This encodes CASSTNRAARGNYGYTF.

The chain's CDR3 is CASSAGTTGYGYTF. CDR3 nucleotides: TGTGCCAGTAGTGCCGGGACAACTGGCTATGGCTACACCTTC. The chain recombines TRBV19 with TRBJ1-2; the D gene is possibly TRBD1 (6 bases). This CDR3 contains 14 residues. Trimming took 5 bases from V and 4 from J, leaving 14 bases between them. Germline CDR1 reads LNHDA; CDR2 reads SQIVND (reference sequence).

J is TRBJ1-2 and V is TRBV6-1; D not resolved. V was clipped by 2 bases and J by 2 bases, with 18 bases between them. The germline V gene has CDR1 MNHNS and CDR2 SASEGT. This CDR3 contains 17 residues. CDR3 DNA: TGTGCCAGCAGTGAAATGTATGGGAAGGGATCGAACTATGGCTACACCTTC. Protein: CASSEMYGKGSNYGYTF.

This clone was picked up one time. The chain has TRBV11-3 and TRBJ2-1; D gene uncertain. From germline, CDR1 is SGHNT and CDR2 YENEEA. V lost 1 base, J lost 4 bases, and 5 bases lay in between. The CDR3 has 13 amino acids. The CDR3 sequence: CASSLGQYNEQFF. CDR3 sequence (DNA): TGTGCCAGCAGCTTAGGGCAATACAATGAGCAGTTCTTC.

For the CDR3, the DNA is TGCAGCGTCTCAAAGGGAGGGTGGCTCAATGAGCAGTTCTTC. Protein: CSVSKGGWLNEQFF. The chain uses TRBV29-1 and TRBJ2-1, with TRBD2 matching 7 bases. Trimming removed 6 bases from V and 6 bases from J; junction bases left unmatched: 11. The CDR3 runs to 14 residues. Germline V gene sequence: CDR1 SQVTM, CDR2 ANQGSEA.

This clone was found once. J is TRBJ1-4 and V is TRBV5-6; no reliable D call. Trimming pared 3 bases from V and 3 bases from J, leaving 12 bases between. This CDR3 has 15 amino acids. CDR1 is SGHDT, CDR2 YYEEEE, per germline. CDR3 loop: CASSSRRAPNEKLFF. CDR3 DNA: TGTGCCAGCAGCTCGAGAAGGGCCCCTAATGAAAAACTGTTTTTT.

The chain has TRBV28 and TRBJ1-1; D perhaps matches TRBD1 (6 bases). V gave up 6 bases and J gave up 3 bases, with 14 bases separating them. The CDR3 is 14 residues long. Germline CDR1 is MDHEN and CDR2 is SYDVKM. CDR3 nucleotide sequence: TGTGCCAGCAGGGGGGGGGCCGAGGACACTGAAGCTTTCTTT. Protein sequence: CASRGGAEDTEAFF.

V is TRBV30 and J is TRBJ2-1; 11 bases agree with TRBD2. From germline, CDR1 is GTSNPN and CDR2 SVGIG (reference sequence). The CDR3 is 14 amino acids. Trimming removed 2 bases from V and 7 bases from J; junction bases left unmatched: 4. The CDR3 sequence: CAWSPGTSGNEQFF. Written as DNA, the CDR3 is TGTGCCTGGAGTCCCGGGACTAGCGGTAATGAGCAGTTCTTC. The complete variable domain, with remaining parts taken from reference TRBV30 and TRBJ2-1, reads SQTIHQWPATLVQPVGSPLSLECTVEGTSNPNLYWYRQAAGRGLQLLFYSVGIGQISSEVPQNLSASRPQDRQFILSSKKLLLSDSGFYLCAWSPGTSGNEQFFGPGTRLTVL.

The chain employs TRBV11-2 and TRBJ2-5; TRBD1 matches 9 bases. With V trimmed by 5 bases and J by 2 bases, 9 bases remained unmatched. CDR1 is SGHAT, CDR2 FQNNGV, per germline. The CDR3 length is 16 residues. CDR3 protein: CASSLRSDRGQETQYF. The CDR3, as DNA: TGTGCCAGCAGCCTGAGGTCGGACAGGGGACAAGAGACCCAGTACTTC.